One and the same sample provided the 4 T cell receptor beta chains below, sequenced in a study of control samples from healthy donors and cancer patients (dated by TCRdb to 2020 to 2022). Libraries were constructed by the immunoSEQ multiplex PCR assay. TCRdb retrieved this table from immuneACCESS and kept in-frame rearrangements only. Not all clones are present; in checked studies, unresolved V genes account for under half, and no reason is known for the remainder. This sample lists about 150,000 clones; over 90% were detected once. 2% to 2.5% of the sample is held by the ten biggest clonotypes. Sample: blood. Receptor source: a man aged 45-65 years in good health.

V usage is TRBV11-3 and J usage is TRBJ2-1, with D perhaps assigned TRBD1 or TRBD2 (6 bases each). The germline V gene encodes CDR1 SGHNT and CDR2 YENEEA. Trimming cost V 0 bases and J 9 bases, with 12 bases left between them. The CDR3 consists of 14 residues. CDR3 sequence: CASSLEVEGGEQFF. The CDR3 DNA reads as TGTGCCAGCAGCTTAGAAGTCGAGGGGGGTGAGCAGTTCTTC.

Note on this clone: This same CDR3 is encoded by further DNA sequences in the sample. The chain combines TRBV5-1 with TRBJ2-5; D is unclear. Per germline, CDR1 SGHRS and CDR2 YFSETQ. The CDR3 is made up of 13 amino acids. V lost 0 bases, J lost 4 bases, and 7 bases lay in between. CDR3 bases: TGCGCCAGCAGCTTGGGGTCCGGAGAGACCCAGTACTTC. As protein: CASSLGSGETQYF.

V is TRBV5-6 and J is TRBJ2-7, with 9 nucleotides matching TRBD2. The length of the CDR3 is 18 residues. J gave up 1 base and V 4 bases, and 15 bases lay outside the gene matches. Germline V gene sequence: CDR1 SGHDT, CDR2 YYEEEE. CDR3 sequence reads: CASSPAGESSGRSYEQYF. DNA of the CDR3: TGTGCCAGCAGCCCCGCCGGAGAGAGTAGCGGGAGATCCTACGAGCAGTACTTC.

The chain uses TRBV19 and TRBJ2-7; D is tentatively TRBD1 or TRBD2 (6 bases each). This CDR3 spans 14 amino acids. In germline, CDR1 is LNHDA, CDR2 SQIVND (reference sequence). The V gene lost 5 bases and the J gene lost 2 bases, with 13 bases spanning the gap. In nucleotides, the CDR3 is TGTGCCAGTAGTGAACAGGGAGGACCCTACGAGCAGTACTTC. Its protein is CASSEQGGPYEQYF.